This T cell receptor beta chain stems from a study of T cells in Graves' hyperthyroidism and ophthalmopathy. Amplification yielded TCR beta CDR3 regions, with RNA transcripts as the source. The HTBI primer set served for first-round RT-PCR of the TCR CDR3. One entry per CDR3 protein results from TCRdb running MiXCR on the multiplex PCR reads. The table records around 600,000 distinct CDR3 sequences, 13% to 15% of them present only once. Germline V gene sequence: CDR1 SGHDT, CDR2 YYEEEE. Unmatched junction bases numbered 10, after V lost 2 bases and J lost 7 bases. This CDR3 has 15 residues. Sequences were obtained from blood. The chain joins TRBV5-6 to TRBJ1-2; 8 positions agree with TRBD1. This TCR was recovered from a woman aged 45 to 65 with Graves' ophthalmopathy. CDR3 DNA sequence: TGTGCCAGCAGCTTTCAGGACAGGGAGAGTCGTGGCTACACCTTC. It yields the protein CASSFQDRESRGYTF.